This record looks at one T cell receptor (beta chain) sequence and its context. This clonotype was counted many times. It lacks a known antigen. It has no much larger one-base neighbor in the sample; base qualities were not kept. Compared with germline, V lacks 5 bases and J lacks 6 bases; bases without a gene match: 3. The CDR3 has 13 amino acids, counting the end cysteine and phenylalanine. CDR3 DNA is the only sequence kept; it has 39 bases, read in frame from the first base. The germline V gene encodes CDR1 SGHTA and CDR2 FQGNSA. This specimen belongs to a study of CD8 T cells in ankylosing spondylitis (dated 2017 in TCRdb). With regard to the full study: To find TCR variants linked to disease, the study profiled T cell receptor beta repertoires in ankylosing spondylitis patients and healthy donors. Samples of peripheral blood were taken, and for ankylosing spondylitis patients, synovial fluid was collected as well. The full study cohort comprised around 23 ankylosing spondylitis patients and approximately 100 healthy donors.

Sequencing used an Illumina HiSeq 2500. TCR beta libraries were prepared by quantitative 5'-RACE with molecular barcodes. As for the original processing: To identify disease-linked TCR variants, a new computational method was used, one built on a probabilistic model of VDJ rearrangement. TCRdb reprocessing: public reads trimmed at Q25 with fastp, clones called with MiXCR, in-frame beta chains kept. Here each entry gathers all rows of one CDR3 protein and keeps the most common genes and DNA. The V and J calls and clone size are TCRdb's, not the authors'. The sample data list approximately 200,000 distinct CDR3 sequences, and approximately 12% of these were observed just once. The ten largest clones add up to approximately 10% of the sample. What the study reported, not specific to this receptor: A CD8+ phenotype was shown by the disease-linked clones, which were found at relatively low frequencies in peripheral blood. Significant enrichment of the disease-linked clones was reported in matched synovial fluid samples from ankylosing spondylitis patients. Blood from ankylosing spondylitis patients appeared to be characterized by a TCR beta motif made up of about 8 highly homologous amino acid variants. Some motif variants were previously reported in synovial fluid and blood of reactive arthritis patients, suggesting common disease-initiation mechanisms.

Sequences were obtained from blood, either unsorted or a sorted T cell fraction (not recorded which). The sequence links TRBV7-2 to TRBJ2-2, with 7 bases matching TRBD1. The clonotype was recovered from a female donor with ankylosing spondylitis or in good health (not recorded which). The CDR3 has the sequence CASSETGAGELFF. The nucleotide sequence is TGTGCCAGCAGCGAAACAGGGGCCGGGGAGCTGTTTTTT.